One sample yielded the 14 T cell receptor beta chains listed below, sequenced in a study of blood T cells in healthy people across ages. Using a J-beta primer mix together with a sample-barcoded 5' primer, a second PCR was run for roughly 6 to 12 cycles. A single record per CDR3 protein comes from TCRdb applying MiXCR to the 5' RACE reads. The sample carries roughly 1,700,000 distinct CDR3 sequences, approximately 30% recorded once. Input material: blood. Source of these receptors: a woman in her twenties or thirties in good health.

This clonotype was seen a few times. This sequence joins TRBV5-1 and TRBJ2-1; 12 nucleotides agree with TRBD1. Losses at the gene ends were 3 bases for V and 7 bases for J; bases not matched to a gene: 8. The CDR3 loop spans 16 amino acids. The germline V gene encodes CDR1 SGHRS and CDR2 YFSETQ. The CDR3 DNA follows: TGCGCCAGCAGCTCCCACCGGGACAGGGGGCGGAATGAGCAGTTCTTC. This gives the protein CASSSHRDRGRNEQFF.

V usage is TRBV7-9 and J usage is TRBJ2-7; D remains unclear. The CDR3 runs 12 residues. Deletions cut 5 bases from V and 6 bases from J, with 11 bases between. CDR1 SEHNR and CDR2 FQNEAQ come from the germline V gene (reference sequence). CDR3 region: CASSPEAGEQYF. CDR3 in DNA: TGTGCCAGCAGCCCAGAGGCCGGCGAGCAGTACTTC.

The table lists this clonotype with a few counts. The V gene is TRBV7-9, the J gene TRBJ1-2; D is unclear. From germline, CDR1 is SEHNR and CDR2 FQNEAQ (reference sequence). CDR3 size: 13 residues. Trimming left V 3 bases short and J 3 bases short, with 8 bases between. The CDR3 loop is CASSFNADYGYTF. The CDR3 region has the DNA TGTGCCAGCAGCTTTAATGCAGACTATGGCTACACCTTC.

The chain carries TRBV5-1 and TRBJ2-4; D might be TRBD2 (5 bases). The V and J ends lost 0 bases and 2 bases respectively, with 9 bases between them. The germline V gene encodes CDR1 SGHRS and CDR2 YFSETQ. This CDR3 comprises 15 residues. The CDR3 nucleotides read TGCGCCAGCAGCTTGGAGGACTCCACCAAAAACATTCAGTACTTC. Amino acids: CASSLEDSTKNIQYF.

The V gene is TRBV14, the J gene TRBJ2-1, with 13 bases matching TRBD2. This CDR3 comprises 16 residues. V dropped 6 bases and J dropped 9; count of bases not matched to a gene: 11. Germline-derived CDR1 and CDR2 are SGHDN and FVKESK. CDR3 protein: CASSLLPGLAGSEQFF. CDR3 in DNA: TGTGCCAGCAGTCTACTTCCGGGACTAGCGGGGTCTGAGCAGTTCTTC.

There are a few counts of this clonotype. The V call is TRBV12-3 or TRBV12-4, the J call TRBJ1-4; TRBD1 might be the D (6 bases). The CDR3 covers 13 residues. The V and J ends lost 4 bases and 14 bases respectively, with 17 bases between them. The DNA of the CDR3 is TGTGCCAGCAGTTCGACAGGAGGAGGAAAGCTGTTTTTT. Its protein product is CASSSTGGGKLFF.

The rearrangement links TRBV11-2 to TRBJ2-7; no reliable D call. Trimming removed 5 bases at V and 5 bases at J, with 16 bases between. Germline-derived CDR1 and CDR2 are SGHAT and FQNNGV. The CDR3 runs to 14 residues. CDR3 in amino acids: CASSVSRGRDEQYF. CDR3 DNA: TGTGCCAGCAGCGTATCCCGAGGTCGGGACGAGCAGTACTTC.

The rearrangement uses TRBV4-3 and TRBJ1-6; 10 positions agree with TRBD1. CDR3 length equals 22 residues. Germline V CDR1 and CDR2: LGHNA, YSLEER. Trimming took 1 base from V and 10 from J; bases not matched to a gene: 25. The CDR3 DNA is TGCGCCAGCAGCCAAGCGATCCCCCTTGGGACAGGGGTTGAGGGGATTAGCTCACCCCTCCACTTT. It specifies CASSQAIPLGTGVEGISSPLHF.

This clonotype was observed a few times. The J gene is TRBJ2-3, the V gene TRBV24-1; 7 bases are a match to TRBD1. CDR3 length: 17 residues. J gave up 2 bases and V 4 bases, and 11 bases lay outside the gene matches. Germline CDR1 KGHDR, CDR2 SFDVKD. CDR3 protein: CATSDRTGYTSTDTQYF. The CDR3 nucleotides are TGTGCCACCAGTGACCGGACAGGCTACACATCCACAGATACGCAGTATTTT.

There are a few counts of this clonotype. The rearrangement links TRBV7-9 to TRBJ2-7; maybe TRBD2 (5 bases). The CDR3 runs 15 residues. The V gene's germline CDR1 is SEHNR and CDR2 FQNEAQ (reference sequence). Trimming took off 1 base at V and 6 bases at J, with 16 bases between the two ends. The CDR3 region is CASSLVVASAGEQYF. The CDR3 region has the DNA TGTGCCAGCAGCTTAGTCGTAGCTTCGGCGGGCGAGCAGTACTTC.

The count of this clonotype is one. The chain recombines TRBV27 with TRBJ1-2; D is possibly TRBD1 (5 bases). The V gene's germline CDR1 is MNHEY and CDR2 SMNVEV (reference sequence). The CDR3 totals 13 residues. The germline V and J ends were trimmed by 7 bases and 8 bases, with 17 bases remaining between them. The CDR3 loop is CASTDWGTLGYTF. DNA of the CDR3: TGTGCCAGCACCGACTGGGGGACCCTGGGCTACACCTTC.

The rearrangement joins TRBV20-1 to TRBJ2-1, with D hard to call. Per germline, CDR1 DFQATT and CDR2 SNEGSKA (reference sequence). V shed 2 bases and J shed 7 bases, with 18 bases lying between them. This CDR3 has 15 residues. The CDR3, as DNA: TGCAGTGCTAGAAGACCAGGCAACGGATTTAATGAGCAGTTCTTC. Translated: CSARRPGNGFNEQFF.

This chain joins TRBV7-2 and TRBJ2-3, with unresolved D. This CDR3 contains 12 residues. Looked up from germline, CDR1 is SGHTA and CDR2 is FQGNSA. V was shortened by 5 bases and J by 10 bases, with 13 bases between the two germline ends. The CDR3, as DNA: TGTGCCAGCAGCCCCGGTCTTAGTCCGCAGTATTTT. Its protein product is CASSPGLSPQYF. Full variable domain (outside the CDR3, taken from reference TRBV7-2 and TRBJ2-3): GAGVSQSPSNKVTEKGKDVELRCDPISGHTALYWYRQSLGQGLEFLIYFQGNSAPDKSGLPSDRFSAERTGGSVSTLTIQRTQQEDSAVYLCASSPGLSPQYFGPGTRLTVL.

The chain carries TRBV12-5 and TRBJ2-1; TRBD2 matches at 11 bases. In germline, CDR1 is LGHNT, CDR2 FRNRAP. This CDR3 has 15 amino acids. After removal of 2 bases from V and 9 bases from J, the junction contained 6 bases not matched to a gene. As DNA, the CDR3 is TGTGCTAGTGGTTTGATTAGCGGGGGGGACGGTGAGCAGTTCTTC. This translates into CASGLISGGDGEQFF.